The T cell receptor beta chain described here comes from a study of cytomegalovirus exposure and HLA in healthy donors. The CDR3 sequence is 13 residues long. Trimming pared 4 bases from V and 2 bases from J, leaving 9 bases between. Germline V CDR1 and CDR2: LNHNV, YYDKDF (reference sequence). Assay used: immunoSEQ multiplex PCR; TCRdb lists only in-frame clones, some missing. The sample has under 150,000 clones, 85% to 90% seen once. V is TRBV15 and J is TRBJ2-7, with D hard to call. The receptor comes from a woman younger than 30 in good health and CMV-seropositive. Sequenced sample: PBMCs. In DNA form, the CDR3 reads TGTGCCACCAGCATAAGCACGACCTACGAGCAGTACTTC. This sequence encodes CATSISTTYEQYF.